Presented here are 21 T cell receptor beta chains from one specimen sequenced in a study of T cells after yellow fever vaccination. Each CDR3 protein is one row after TCRdb ran MiXCR on the 5' RACE reads. The sample holds nearly 550,000 distinct CDR3 sequences, roughly 21% seen once. Sequences were derived from PBMCs, sampled 15 days after the yellow fever booster vaccination. The receptors originated from a young man who received the YFV17D yellow fever vaccine.

The V gene is TRBV20-1, the J gene TRBJ2-3; TRBD2 agrees at 7 bases. CDR3 size: 15 residues. The V gene's germline CDR1 is DFQATT and CDR2 SNEGSKA (reference sequence). V lost 3 bases, J lost 11 bases, and 17 bases stayed unmatched. CDR3 DNA: TGCAGTGCTAGCCTTGAAATAGCGCGGGGGTGGGGGCAGTATTTT. Amino acids: CSASLEIARGWGQYF.

This chain connects TRBV5-6 to TRBJ2-7; D possibly corresponds to TRBD2 (5 bases). Germline CDR1 and CDR2: SGHDT and YYEEEE. The CDR3 is 14 amino acids. Trimming removed 1 base from V and 6 bases from J, with 14 bases in between. In nucleotides, the CDR3 is TGTGCCAGCAGCTTGAGCCTAGCTTTTGGCGAGCAGTACTTC. It translates to CASSLSLAFGEQYF.

Many counts were recorded for this clonotype. CDR3: CASSYYLGEGYEQYF. Here the CDR3 DNA reads TGTGCCAGCAGCTACTACCTGGGGGAGGGCTACGAGCAGTACTTC. V is TRBV7-2 and J is TRBJ2-7; the match to TRBD2 covers 7 bases. The CDR3 contains 15 residues. Per germline, CDR1 SGHTA and CDR2 FQGNSA. The V segment lost 4 bases and the J segment 3 bases; nucleotides outside the gene matches: 9. The whole variable domain, filled in from reference TRBV7-2 and TRBJ2-7, reads GAGVSQSPSNKVTEKGKDVELRCDPISGHTALYWYRQSLGQGLEFLIYFQGNSAPDKSGLPSDRFSAERTGGSVSTLTIQRTQQEDSAVYLCASSYYLGEGYEQYFGPGTRLTVT.

This clonotype was recorded many times. The chain carries TRBV18 and TRBJ2-7; tentatively, D is TRBD1 (6 bases). This CDR3 contains 16 residues. Germline V lookup: CDR1 KGHSH, CDR2 LQKENI. The V end lost 0 bases, the J end lost 0 bases, and 12 bases lay between the germline ends. Here the CDR3 DNA reads TGTGCCAGCTCACCACCGTTGGGGGCGTTCTCCTACGAGCAGTACTTC. Protein product: CASSPPLGAFSYEQYF.

V gene TRBV4-3 combines with J gene TRBJ2-3; D gene unclear. CDR1 LGHNA and CDR2 YSLEER come from the germline V gene. V shed 0 bases and J shed 1 base, with 14 bases lying between them. CDR3 length equals 17 residues. The CDR3 DNA sequence: TGCGCCAGCAGCCAAGACTGGTCGAGAGCTGGCACAGATACGCAGTATTTT. Translated, it gives CASSQDWSRAGTDTQYF.

This clonotype has a handful of counts. A much larger clonotype is one base distant, so this may be a read error. The chain employs TRBV20-1 and TRBJ2-7, with 11 bases that match TRBD2. CDR1 DFQATT and CDR2 SNEGSKA come from the germline V gene (reference sequence). The CDR3 has 16 residues. In nucleotides, the CDR3 is TGCTGTGCTAGGGGGCGACTAGCGGGGAACTCCTACGAGCAGTACTTC. This gives the protein CCARGRLAGNSYEQYF.

J is TRBJ2-7 and V is TRBV28, with D perhaps TRBD1 (6 bases). The CDR3 runs to 12 residues. V was trimmed by 4 bases and J by 4 bases, leaving 8 bases between them. The germline V gene has CDR1 MDHEN and CDR2 SYDVKM. CDR3 coding DNA: TGTGCCAGCAGTTACAGGGAGTACGAGCAGTACTTC. It translates to CASSYREYEQYF.

At least ten counts were recorded for this clonotype. V usage is TRBV7-2 and J usage is TRBJ2-5; D might be TRBD1 (5 bases). Germline CDR1 SGHTA, CDR2 FQGNSA. CDR3 length equals 14 residues. Trimming stripped 5 bases from V and 2 bases from J, with 12 bases between. The CDR3 coding sequence is TGTGCCAGCAGCGCTAGATGGACACAAGAGACCCAGTACTTC. The encoded protein is CASSARWTQETQYF.

This clonotype has just a few counts. The J gene is TRBJ2-2, the V gene TRBV28, with 10 bases fitting TRBD1. Trimming at V came to 5 bases and at J to 6 bases, leaving 12 bases not matched to a gene. CDR1 is MDHEN and CDR2 is SYDVKM in the germline V gene. The CDR3 has 17 residues. The CDR3 sequence: CASSARPGQGKAGELFF. In DNA, the CDR3 is TGTGCCAGCAGTGCCAGGCCGGGACAGGGGAAGGCCGGGGAGCTGTTTTTT.

A few counts support this clonotype. The genes are TRBV5-1 and TRBJ2-1; D is possibly TRBD1 or TRBD2 (5 bases each). CDR1 and CDR2 (germline): SGHRS, YFSETQ. The CDR3 covers 13 residues. The V and J ends lost 4 bases and 4 bases respectively, with 9 bases between them. The CDR3 here is CASSGTSYNEQFF. CDR3 nucleotide sequence: TGCGCCAGCAGCGGGACCTCTTACAATGAGCAGTTCTTC.

V gene TRBV12-3 or TRBV12-4 combines with J gene TRBJ2-2, with 10 nucleotides matching TRBD1. The CDR3 covers 16 residues. With V trimmed by 6 bases and J by 4 bases, 8 bases remained unmatched. CDR3 sequence: CASSSRDRGLTGELFF. The CDR3 DNA is TGTGCCAGCAGCTCAAGGGACAGGGGCCTCACCGGGGAGCTGTTTTTT.

This clonotype was observed many times. The DNA is omitted, as the CDR3 cannot be located on it reliably, and the CDR3 follows TCRdb's listing. The rearrangement links TRBV27 to TRBJ2-1; the table gives TRBD2 as D, unverified against the DNA. The CDR3 adds up to 13 amino acids, both ends counted. Germline V gives CDR1 MNHEY, CDR2 SMNVEV (reference sequence). Here the CDR3 reads CASSRDFGNEQFF.

CDR3 nucleotide sequence: TGCAGTGCCCTGACCCTAAGCGGGGGCGATACGCAGTATTTT. It encodes CSALTLSGGDTQYF. This chain connects TRBV20-1 to TRBJ2-3; 8 nucleotides match TRBD2. The germline CDR1 and CDR2 sequences are DFQATT and SNEGSKA (reference sequence). J gave up 6 bases and V 6 bases, and 11 bases lay outside the gene matches. The CDR3 sequence is 14 residues long.

This clonotype was counted only a few times. V is TRBV2 and J is TRBJ2-6; no definite D call. This CDR3 is 15 amino acids long. The V and J ends lost 7 bases and 3 bases respectively, with 13 bases between them. Germline V gene data show CDR1 as SNHLY and CDR2 as FYNNEI. The CDR3 region has the DNA TGTGCCAGCACGGGTCTGGGATATGGGGCCAACGTCCTGACTTTC. Translation gives CASTGLGYGANVLTF.

V and J are TRBV14 and TRBJ1-1; D is unresolved. The CDR3 covers 12 residues. The germline V and J ends were trimmed by 1 base and 11 bases, with 11 bases remaining between them. Germline CDR1 reads SGHDN; CDR2 reads FVKESK. CDR3 sequence (DNA): TGTGCCAGCAGCCAAGCGGGGTCCACGGCTTTCTTT. Translated, it gives CASSQAGSTAFF.

The chain uses TRBV15 and TRBJ2-3, with D possibly being TRBD2 (7 bases). CDR3 length: 13 residues. CDR1 LNHNV and CDR2 YYDKDF come from the germline V gene (reference sequence). V lost 7 bases and J lost 3, with 11 bases in between. CDR3 DNA: TGTGCCACCAAGAGGGGGGGGACAGATACGCAGTATTTT. Its protein product is CATKRGGTDTQYF.

This clonotype was recorded at least ten times. The V and J genes are TRBV29-1 and TRBJ2-3; D gene unclear. CDR1 and CDR2 from the germline V gene are SQVTM and ANQGSEA. The V end was cut by 6 bases, the J end by 1 base, with 8 bases between. This CDR3 has 12 amino acids. CDR3 amino acids: CSVEDGTDTQYF. The CDR3 bases are TGCAGCGTCGAGGACGGCACAGATACGCAGTATTTT.

The chain is built from TRBV7-2 and TRBJ2-3, with 13 positions matching TRBD2. V lost 6 bases to trimming and J lost 3 bases; unmatched junction nucleotides: 6. CDR3 length: 16 amino acids. CDR1 is SGHTA and CDR2 is FQGNSA in the germline V gene. CDR3 loop: CASRILAGGPTDTQYF. The CDR3, as DNA: TGTGCCAGCAGAATACTAGCGGGAGGGCCGACAGATACGCAGTATTTT.

The chain uses TRBV20-1 and TRBJ2-3; 14 nucleotides match TRBD2. The CDR3 runs to 16 residues. The V and J ends lost 6 bases and 5 bases, in that order; junction bases with no gene match: 10. The germline V gene encodes CDR1 DFQATT and CDR2 SNEGSKA (reference sequence). In DNA, the CDR3 is TGCAGTGCCGTCAGACTAGCGGGAGGGGGCTTAGATACGCAGTATTTT. Protein product: CSAVRLAGGGLDTQYF.

This clonotype was picked up a small number of times. The chain uses TRBV28 and TRBJ2-5, with D possibly matching TRBD2 (5 bases). The CDR3 extends over 13 amino acids. The germline V gene encodes CDR1 MDHEN and CDR2 SYDVKM. Trimming stripped 6 bases from V and 2 bases from J, with 10 bases between. In DNA, the CDR3 is TGTGCCAGCAGCCCAGCGGTACAAGAGACCCAGTACTTC. Amino acids: CASSPAVQETQYF.

V is TRBV5-6 and J is TRBJ2-4; TRBD1 agrees at 8 bases. Germline V lookup: CDR1 SGHDT, CDR2 YYEEEE. This CDR3 is built from 15 residues. Trimming cost V 3 bases and J 3 bases; bases outside gene matches: 5. The CDR3 nucleotides are TGTGCCAGCAGCTCTGACAGGGGAGGCAAAAACATTCAGTACTTC. This translates into CASSSDRGGKNIQYF.